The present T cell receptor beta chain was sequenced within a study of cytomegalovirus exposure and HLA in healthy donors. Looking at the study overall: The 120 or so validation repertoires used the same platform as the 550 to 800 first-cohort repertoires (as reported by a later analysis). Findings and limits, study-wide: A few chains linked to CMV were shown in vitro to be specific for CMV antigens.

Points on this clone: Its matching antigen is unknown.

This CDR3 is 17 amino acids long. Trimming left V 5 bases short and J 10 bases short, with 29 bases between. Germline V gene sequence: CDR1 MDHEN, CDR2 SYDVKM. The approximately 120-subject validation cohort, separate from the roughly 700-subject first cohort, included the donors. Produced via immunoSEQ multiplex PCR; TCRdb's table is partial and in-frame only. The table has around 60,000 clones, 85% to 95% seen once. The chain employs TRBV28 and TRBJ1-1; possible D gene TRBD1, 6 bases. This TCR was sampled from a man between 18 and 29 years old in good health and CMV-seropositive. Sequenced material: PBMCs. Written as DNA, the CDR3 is TGTGCCAGCAGTCCCTTCTTTAGGGGGGGGATCCATAACGCAGCTTTCTTT. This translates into CASSPFFRGGIHNAAFF.